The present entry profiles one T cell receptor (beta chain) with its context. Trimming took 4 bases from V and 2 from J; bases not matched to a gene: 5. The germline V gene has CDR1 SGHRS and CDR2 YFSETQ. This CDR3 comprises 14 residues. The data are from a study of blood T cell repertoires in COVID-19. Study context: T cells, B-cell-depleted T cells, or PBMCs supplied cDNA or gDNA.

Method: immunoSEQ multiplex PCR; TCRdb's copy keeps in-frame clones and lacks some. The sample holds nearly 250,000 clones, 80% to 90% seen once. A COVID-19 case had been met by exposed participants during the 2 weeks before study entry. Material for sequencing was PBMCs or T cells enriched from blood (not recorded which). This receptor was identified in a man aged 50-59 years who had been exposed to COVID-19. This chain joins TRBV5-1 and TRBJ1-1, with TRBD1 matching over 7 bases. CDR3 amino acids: CASSRGPSNTEAFF. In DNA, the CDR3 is TGCGCCAGCAGCAGGGGGCCATCCAACACTGAAGCTTTCTTT.